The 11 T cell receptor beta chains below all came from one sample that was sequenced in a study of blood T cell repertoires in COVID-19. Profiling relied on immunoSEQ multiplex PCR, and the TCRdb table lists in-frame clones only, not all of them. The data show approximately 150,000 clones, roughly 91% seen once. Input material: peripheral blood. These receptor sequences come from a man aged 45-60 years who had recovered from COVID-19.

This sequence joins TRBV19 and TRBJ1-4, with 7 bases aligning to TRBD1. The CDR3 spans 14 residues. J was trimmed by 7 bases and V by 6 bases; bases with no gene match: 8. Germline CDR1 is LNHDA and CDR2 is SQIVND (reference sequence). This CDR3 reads CASSPYRGSEKLFF. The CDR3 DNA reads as TGTGCCAGTAGCCCTTACAGGGGTAGTGAAAAACTGTTTTTT. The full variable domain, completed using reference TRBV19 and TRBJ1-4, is DGGITQSPKYLFRKEGQNVTLSCEQNLNHDAMYWYRQDPGQGLRLIYYSQIVNDFQKGDIAEGYSVSREKKESFPLTVTSAQKNPTAFYLCASSPYRGSEKLFFGSGTQLSVL.

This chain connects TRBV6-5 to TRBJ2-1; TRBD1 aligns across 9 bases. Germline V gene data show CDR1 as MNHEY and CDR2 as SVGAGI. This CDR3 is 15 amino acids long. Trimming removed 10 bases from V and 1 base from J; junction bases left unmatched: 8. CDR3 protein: CATRRGTGSYNEQFF. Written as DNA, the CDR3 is TGTGCCACCAGACGCGGGACAGGGTCCTACAATGAGCAGTTCTTC.

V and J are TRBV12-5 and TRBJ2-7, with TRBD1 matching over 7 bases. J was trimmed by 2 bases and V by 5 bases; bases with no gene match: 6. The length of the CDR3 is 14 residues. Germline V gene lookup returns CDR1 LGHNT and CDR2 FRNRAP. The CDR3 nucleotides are TGTGCTAGTGGTGTCCGGGACAGTACCTACGAGCAGTACTTC. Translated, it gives CASGVRDSTYEQYF. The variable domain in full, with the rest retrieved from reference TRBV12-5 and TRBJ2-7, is DARVTQTPRHKVTEMGQEVTMRCQPILGHNTVFWYRQTMMQGLELLAYFRNRAPLDDSGMPKDRFSAEMPDATLATLKIQPSEPRDSAVYFCASGVRDSTYEQYFGPGTRLTVT.

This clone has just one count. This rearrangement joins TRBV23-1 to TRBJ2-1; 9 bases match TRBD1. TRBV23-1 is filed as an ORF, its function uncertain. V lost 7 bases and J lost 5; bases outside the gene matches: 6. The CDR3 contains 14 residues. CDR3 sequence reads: CASTPGQGNNEQFF. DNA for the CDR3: TGCGCCAGCACCCCGGGACAGGGTAACAATGAGCAGTTCTTC.

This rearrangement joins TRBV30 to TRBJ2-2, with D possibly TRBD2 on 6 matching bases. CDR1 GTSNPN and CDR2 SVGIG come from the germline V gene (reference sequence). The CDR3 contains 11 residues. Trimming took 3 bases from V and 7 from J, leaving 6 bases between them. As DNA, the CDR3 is TGTGCCTGGAGGCGGGGCGGGGAGCTGTTTTTT. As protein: CAWRRGGELFF.

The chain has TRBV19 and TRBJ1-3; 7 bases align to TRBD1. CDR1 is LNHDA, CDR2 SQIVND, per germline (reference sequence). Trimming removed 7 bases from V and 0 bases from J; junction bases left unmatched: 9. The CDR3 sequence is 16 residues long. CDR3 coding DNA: TGTGCCAGTAACGGGGGACAGCGCTCCTCTGGAAACACCATATATTTT. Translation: CASNGGQRSSGNTIYF.

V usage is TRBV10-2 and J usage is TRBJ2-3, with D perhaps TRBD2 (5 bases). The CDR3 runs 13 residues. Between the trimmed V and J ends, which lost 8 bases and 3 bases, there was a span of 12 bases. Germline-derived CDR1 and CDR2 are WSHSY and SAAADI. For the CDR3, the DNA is TGCGCCAGCGCCCAGAGGGCTACAGATACGCAGTATTTT. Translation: CASAQRATDTQYF.

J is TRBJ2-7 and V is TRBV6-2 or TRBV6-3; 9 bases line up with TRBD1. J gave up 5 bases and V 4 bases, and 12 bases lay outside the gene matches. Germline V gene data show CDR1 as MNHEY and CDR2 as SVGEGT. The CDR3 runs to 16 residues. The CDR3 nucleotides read TGTGCCAGCAGTTCTCGCCGACGGGACAGGGCCCACGAGCAGTACTTC. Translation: CASSSRRRDRAHEQYF.

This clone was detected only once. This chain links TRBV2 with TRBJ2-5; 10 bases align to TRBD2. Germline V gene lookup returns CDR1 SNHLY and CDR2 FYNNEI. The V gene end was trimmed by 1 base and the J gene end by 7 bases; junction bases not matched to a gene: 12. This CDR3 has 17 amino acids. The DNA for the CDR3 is TGTGCCAGCAGTGAAGAGTGGACTAGCGGAGCAAGAGGGACCCAGTACTTC. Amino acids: CASSEEWTSGARGTQYF. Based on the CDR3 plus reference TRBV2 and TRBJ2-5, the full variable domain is EPEVTQTPSHQVTQMGQEVILRCVPISNHLYFYWYRQILGQKVEFLVSFYNNEISEKSEIFDDQFSVERPDGSNFTLKIRSTKLEDSAMYFCASSEEWTSGARGTQYFGPGTRLLVL.

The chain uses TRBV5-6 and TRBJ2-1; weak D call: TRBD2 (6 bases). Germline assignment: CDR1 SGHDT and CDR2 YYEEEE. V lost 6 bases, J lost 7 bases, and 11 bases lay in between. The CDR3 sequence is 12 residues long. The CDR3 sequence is CASTRSGNEQFF. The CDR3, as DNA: TGTGCCAGCACACGGAGCGGGAATGAGCAGTTCTTC.

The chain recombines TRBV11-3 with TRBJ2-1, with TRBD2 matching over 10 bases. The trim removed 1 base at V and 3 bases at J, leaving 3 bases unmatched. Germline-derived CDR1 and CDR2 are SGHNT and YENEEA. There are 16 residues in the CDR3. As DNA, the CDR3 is TGTGCCAGCAGCTTAGTGGGGACTAGCGACTACAATGAGCAGTTCTTC. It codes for CASSLVGTSDYNEQFF.